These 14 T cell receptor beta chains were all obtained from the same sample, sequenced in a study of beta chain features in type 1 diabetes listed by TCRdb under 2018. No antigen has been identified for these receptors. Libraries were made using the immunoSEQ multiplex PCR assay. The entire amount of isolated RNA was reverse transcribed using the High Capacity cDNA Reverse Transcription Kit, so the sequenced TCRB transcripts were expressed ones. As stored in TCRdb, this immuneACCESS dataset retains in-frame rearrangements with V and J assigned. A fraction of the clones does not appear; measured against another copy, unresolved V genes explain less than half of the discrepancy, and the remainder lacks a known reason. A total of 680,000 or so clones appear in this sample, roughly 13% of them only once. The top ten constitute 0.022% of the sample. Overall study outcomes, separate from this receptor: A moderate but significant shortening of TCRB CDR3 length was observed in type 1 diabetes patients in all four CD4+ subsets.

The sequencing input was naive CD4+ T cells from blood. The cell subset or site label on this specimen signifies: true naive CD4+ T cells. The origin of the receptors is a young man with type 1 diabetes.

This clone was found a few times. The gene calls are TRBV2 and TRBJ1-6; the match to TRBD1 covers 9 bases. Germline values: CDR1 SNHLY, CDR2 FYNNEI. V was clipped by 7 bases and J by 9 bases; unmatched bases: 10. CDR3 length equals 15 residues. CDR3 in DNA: TGTGCCAGCACCGGGGGACAGGGATACGTTTCACCCCTCCACTTT. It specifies CASTGGQGYVSPLHF.

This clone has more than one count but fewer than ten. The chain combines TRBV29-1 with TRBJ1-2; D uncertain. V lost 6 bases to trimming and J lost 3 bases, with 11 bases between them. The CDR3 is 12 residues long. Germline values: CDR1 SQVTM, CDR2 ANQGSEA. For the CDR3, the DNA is TGCAGCGTCCCGGCCAGCTACTATGGCTACACCTTC. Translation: CSVPASYYGYTF.

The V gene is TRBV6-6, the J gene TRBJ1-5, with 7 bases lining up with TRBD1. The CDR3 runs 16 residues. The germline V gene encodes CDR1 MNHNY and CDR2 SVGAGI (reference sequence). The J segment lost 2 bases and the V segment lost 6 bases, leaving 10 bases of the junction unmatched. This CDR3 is CASSPSRGRGNQPQHF. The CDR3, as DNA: TGTGCCAGCAGCCCCTCGAGGGGGCGCGGCAATCAGCCCCAGCATTTT.

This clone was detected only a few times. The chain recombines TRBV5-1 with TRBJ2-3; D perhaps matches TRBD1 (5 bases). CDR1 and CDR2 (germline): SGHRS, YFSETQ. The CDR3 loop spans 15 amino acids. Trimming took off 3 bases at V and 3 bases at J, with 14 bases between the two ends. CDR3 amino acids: CASSSRASGTDTQYF. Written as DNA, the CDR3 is TGCGCCAGCAGCTCCCGGGCCTCAGGGACAGATACGCAGTATTTT.

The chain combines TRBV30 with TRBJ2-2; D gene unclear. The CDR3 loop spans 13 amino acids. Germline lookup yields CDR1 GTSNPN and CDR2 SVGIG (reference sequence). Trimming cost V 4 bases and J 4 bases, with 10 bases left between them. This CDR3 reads CAWTGARTGELFF. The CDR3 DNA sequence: TGTGCCTGGACAGGCGCTCGCACCGGGGAGCTGTTTTTT.

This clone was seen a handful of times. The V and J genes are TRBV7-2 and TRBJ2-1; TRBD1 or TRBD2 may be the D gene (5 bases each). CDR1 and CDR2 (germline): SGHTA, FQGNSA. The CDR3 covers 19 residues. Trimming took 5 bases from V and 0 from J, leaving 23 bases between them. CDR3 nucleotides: TGTGCCAGCAGCCACAAGTTTTCCGGGGCCTTTAGCTCCTACAATGAGCAGTTCTTC. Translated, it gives CASSHKFSGAFSSYNEQFF. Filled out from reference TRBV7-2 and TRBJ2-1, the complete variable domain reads GAGVSQSPSNKVTEKGKDVELRCDPISGHTALYWYRQSLGQGLEFLIYFQGNSAPDKSGLPSDRFSAERTGGSVSTLTIQRTQQEDSAVYLCASSHKFSGAFSSYNEQFFGPGTRLTVL.

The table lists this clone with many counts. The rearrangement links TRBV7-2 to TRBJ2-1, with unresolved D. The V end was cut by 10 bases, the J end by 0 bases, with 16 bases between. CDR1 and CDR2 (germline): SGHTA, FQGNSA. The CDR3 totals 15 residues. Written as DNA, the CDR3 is TGTGCCACCACAACCCGGGCTAGCTCCTACAATGAGCAGTTCTTC. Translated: CATTTRASSYNEQFF.

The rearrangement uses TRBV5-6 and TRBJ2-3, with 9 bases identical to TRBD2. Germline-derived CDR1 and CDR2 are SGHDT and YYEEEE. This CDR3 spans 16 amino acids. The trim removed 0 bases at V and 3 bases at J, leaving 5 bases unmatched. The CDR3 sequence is CASSLVRGGRTDTQYF. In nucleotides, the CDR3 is TGTGCCAGCAGCTTGGTGCGGGGGGGCCGAACAGATACGCAGTATTTT.

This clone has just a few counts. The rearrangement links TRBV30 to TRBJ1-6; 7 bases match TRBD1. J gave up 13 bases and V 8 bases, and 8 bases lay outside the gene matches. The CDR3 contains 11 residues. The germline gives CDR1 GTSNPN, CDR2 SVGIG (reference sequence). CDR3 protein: CAGGTADPLHF. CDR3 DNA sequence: TGTGCCGGGGGGACAGCGGATCCCCTCCACTTT. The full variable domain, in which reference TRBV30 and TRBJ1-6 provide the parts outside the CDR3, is SQTIHQWPATLVQPVGSPLSLECTVEGTSNPNLYWYRQAAGRGLQLLFYSVGIGQISSEVPQNLSASRPQDRQFILSSKKLLLSDSGFYLCAGGTADPLHFGNGTRLTVT.

CDR3 amino acids: CASSLGPGEAFF. CDR3 in DNA: TGTGCCAGCAGCTTGGGGCCAGGTGAAGCTTTCTTT. The chain combines TRBV5-6 with TRBJ1-1; D not certain. Between the trimmed V and J ends, which lost 0 bases and 7 bases, there was a span of 7 bases. CDR1 is SGHDT and CDR2 is YYEEEE in the germline V gene. The CDR3 runs to 12 residues.

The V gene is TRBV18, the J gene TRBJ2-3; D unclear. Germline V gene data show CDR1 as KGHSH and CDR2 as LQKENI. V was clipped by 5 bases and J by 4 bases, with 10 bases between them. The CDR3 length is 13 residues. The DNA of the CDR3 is TGTGCCAGCTCAGCTTCAGAGGCAGATACGCAGTATTTT. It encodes CASSASEADTQYF.

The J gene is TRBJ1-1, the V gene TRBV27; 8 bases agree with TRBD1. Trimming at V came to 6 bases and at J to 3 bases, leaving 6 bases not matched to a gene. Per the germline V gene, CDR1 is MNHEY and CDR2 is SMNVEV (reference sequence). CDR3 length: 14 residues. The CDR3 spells CASSTQGAYTEAFF. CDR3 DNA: TGTGCCAGCAGCACGCAGGGGGCTTACACTGAAGCTTTCTTT.

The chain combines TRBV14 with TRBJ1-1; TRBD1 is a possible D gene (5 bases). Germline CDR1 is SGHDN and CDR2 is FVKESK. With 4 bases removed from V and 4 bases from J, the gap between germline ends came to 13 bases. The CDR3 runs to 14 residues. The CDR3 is CASSRRGRSTEAFF. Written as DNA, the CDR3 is TGTGCCAGCAGCCGGAGGGGAAGAAGCACTGAAGCTTTCTTT.

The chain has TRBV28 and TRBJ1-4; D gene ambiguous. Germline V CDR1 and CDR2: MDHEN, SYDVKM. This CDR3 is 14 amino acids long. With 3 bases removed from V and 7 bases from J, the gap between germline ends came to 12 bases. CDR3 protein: CASSLYIIGEKLFF. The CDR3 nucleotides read TGTGCCAGCAGTTTGTACATCATAGGTGAAAAACTGTTTTTT.